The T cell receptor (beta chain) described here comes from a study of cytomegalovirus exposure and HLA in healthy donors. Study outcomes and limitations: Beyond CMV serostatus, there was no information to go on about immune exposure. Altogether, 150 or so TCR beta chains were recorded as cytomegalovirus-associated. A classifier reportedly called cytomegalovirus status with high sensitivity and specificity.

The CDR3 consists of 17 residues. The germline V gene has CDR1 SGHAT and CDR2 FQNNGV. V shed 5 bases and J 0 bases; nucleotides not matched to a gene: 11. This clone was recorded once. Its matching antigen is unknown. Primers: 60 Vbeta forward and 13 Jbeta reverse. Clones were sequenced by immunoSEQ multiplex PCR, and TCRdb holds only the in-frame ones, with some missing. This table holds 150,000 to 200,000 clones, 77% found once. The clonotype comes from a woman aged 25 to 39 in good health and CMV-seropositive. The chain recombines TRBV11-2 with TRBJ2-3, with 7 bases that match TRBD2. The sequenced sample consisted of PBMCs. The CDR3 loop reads CASSPRGGGPSTDTQYF. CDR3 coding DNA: TGTGCCAGCAGCCCTCGAGGCGGGGGACCTAGCACAGATACGCAGTATTTT.